Shown below are 8 T cell receptor beta chains from a single sample sequenced in a study of T cells in tumors after PD-1 blockade. Produced via immunoSEQ multiplex PCR; TCRdb's table is partial and in-frame only. The data show about 19,000 clones, with over 70% seen just once and around 25% held by the top ten. The input for sequencing was PBMCs, taken after anti-PD-1 therapy. The receptor set was obtained from a human donor with advanced basal cell or squamous cell carcinoma (not recorded which).

The V and J genes are TRBV27 and TRBJ2-7, with TRBD2 matching 12 bases. Germline assignment: CDR1 MNHEY and CDR2 SMNVEV (reference sequence). J lost 3 bases, V lost 3 bases, and 6 bases had no gene match. This CDR3 is 16 amino acids long. CDR3 amino acids: CASSLTSGGRHYEQYF. DNA of the CDR3: TGTGCCAGCAGTTTGACTAGCGGGGGCCGACACTACGAGCAGTACTTC.

The V and J genes are TRBV10-3 and TRBJ1-1; the D gene is possibly TRBD1 (6 bases). The V and J ends lost 6 bases and 4 bases respectively, with 15 bases between them. The CDR3 consists of 14 residues. Per the germline V gene, CDR1 is ENHRY and CDR2 is SYGVKD. The DNA for the CDR3 is TGTGCCATCAGGGAACGACAGGTAGCCACTGAAGCTTTCTTT. Protein sequence: CAIRERQVATEAFF.

The V gene is TRBV7-9, the J gene TRBJ2-6; D remains unclear. Trimming took 8 bases from V and 4 from J, leaving 9 bases between them. Germline V gene data show CDR1 as SEHNR and CDR2 as FQNEAQ (reference sequence). This CDR3 region has 13 residues. The CDR3 DNA reads as TGTGCCAGCTCCCCGACGGGGGCCAACGTCCTGACTTTC. Translation gives CASSPTGANVLTF. Full variable domain (outside the CDR3, taken from reference TRBV7-9 and TRBJ2-6): DTGVSQNPRHKITKRGQNVTFRCDPISEHNRLYWYRQTLGQGPEFLTYFQNEAQLEKSRLLSDRFSAERPKGSFSTLEIQRTEQGDSAMYLCASSPTGANVLTFGAGSRLTVL.

This clone was seen a single time. The chain recombines TRBV28 with TRBJ1-5, with D unclear. This CDR3 comprises 16 residues. V gave up 6 bases and J gave up 1 base, with 16 bases separating them. Per germline, CDR1 MDHEN and CDR2 SYDVKM. In nucleotides, the CDR3 is TGTGCCAGCAGATCTACTGACGGGTTAAGCAATCAGCCCCAGCATTTT. Its protein product is CASRSTDGLSNQPQHF.

This chain connects TRBV20-1 to TRBJ2-3; maybe TRBD2 (5 bases). The V gene lost 3 bases and the J gene lost 6 bases, with 22 bases spanning the gap. CDR3 length equals 16 residues. Looked up from germline, CDR1 is DFQATT and CDR2 is SNEGSKA (reference sequence). DNA for the CDR3: TGCAGTGCTAGTGGAGGACTGAGCGACCTTGGGGATACGCAGTATTTT. The encoded protein is CSASGGLSDLGDTQYF.

The chain links TRBV5-4 to TRBJ1-1, with D perhaps TRBD1 (5 bases). The CDR3 runs 15 residues. Deletions cut 4 bases from V and 0 bases from J, with 13 bases between. From germline, CDR1 is SGHNT and CDR2 YYREEE (reference sequence). CDR3 in DNA: TGTGCCAGCAGCGAAGGAGACAGAATGAACACTGAAGCTTTCTTT. Translating gives CASSEGDRMNTEAFF.

The sample holds a few counts of this clone. This rearrangement joins TRBV7-8 to TRBJ2-1, with 9 bases lining up with TRBD2. This CDR3 has 15 amino acids. Looked up from germline, CDR1 is SGHVS and CDR2 is FQNEAQ. Trimming took 1 base from V and 7 from J; bases not matched to a gene: 5. Written as DNA, the CDR3 is TGTGCCAGCAGCTTAGGGGCGGGAGGGCGGAATGAGCAGTTCTTC. Protein product: CASSLGAGGRNEQFF.

The chain joins TRBV11-1 to TRBJ2-7; D is unresolved. Trimming pared 1 base from V and 2 bases from J, leaving 9 bases between. Germline V gene data show CDR1 as SGHAT and CDR2 as FQDESV (reference sequence). The CDR3 spans 14 residues. The CDR3 protein is CASSLGWAPYEQYF. In DNA form, the CDR3 reads TGTGCCAGCAGCTTAGGGTGGGCTCCCTACGAGCAGTACTTC. The variable domain in full, completed from reference TRBV11-1 and TRBJ2-7, reads EAEVAQSPRYKITEKSQAVAFWCDPISGHATLYWYRQILGQGPELLVQFQDESVVDDSQLPKDRFSAERLKGVDSTLKIQPAELGDSAMYLCASSLGWAPYEQYFGPGTRLTVT.